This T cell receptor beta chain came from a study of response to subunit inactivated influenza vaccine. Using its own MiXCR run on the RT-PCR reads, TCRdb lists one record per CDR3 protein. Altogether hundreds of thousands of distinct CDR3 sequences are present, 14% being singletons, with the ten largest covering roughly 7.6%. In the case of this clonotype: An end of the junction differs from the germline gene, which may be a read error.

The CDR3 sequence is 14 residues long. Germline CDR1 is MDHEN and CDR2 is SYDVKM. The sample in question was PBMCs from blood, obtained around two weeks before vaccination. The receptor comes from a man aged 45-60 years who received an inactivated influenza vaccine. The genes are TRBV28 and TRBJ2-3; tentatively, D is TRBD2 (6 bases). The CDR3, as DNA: TGTGCCAGCAGTTCCCGGGACTTTTCAGAAACGCAGTATTTT. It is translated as CASSSRDFSETQYF.